This T cell receptor (beta chain) was sequenced in a study of T cells in tumors after PD-1 blockade. Turning to this clone: Its antigen remains unidentified.

Input was roughly 600 ng to 6,004 ng of genomic DNA from tumor or blood. Study-wide points: Peripheral recruitment is suggested, as some novel exhausted tumor clones were in pre-treatment blood.

TCRdb keeps only in-frame clones here, not all; method: immunoSEQ multiplex PCR. The data hold about 63,000 clones, with over 65% observed a single time. CDR1 is MNHEY, CDR2 SMNVEV, per germline (reference sequence). This CDR3 has 17 residues. The V end lost 5 bases, the J end lost 0 bases, and 17 bases lay between the germline ends. The source is a human donor with basal cell carcinoma. This chain links TRBV27 with TRBJ1-5; D ambiguous. Sequencing was performed on PBMCs, taken after anti-PD-1 treatment. DNA of the CDR3: TGTGCCAGCAGTAGGAGAGGCTATGAGTATAGCAATCAGCCCCAGCATTTT. Protein: CASSRRGYEYSNQPQHF.